This T cell receptor beta chain stems from a study of cytomegalovirus exposure and HLA in healthy donors. Amplification used 60 Vbeta primers and 13 Jbeta primers. Sequenced by immunoSEQ multiplex PCR; TCRdb stores in-frame clones only, minus some. The sample carries some 150,000 clones, 60% to 80% recorded once. Sequencing used PBMCs. This clonotype originated in a male donor in good health and CMV-seronegative.

Here the CDR3 reads CASSVGQAAGGSNQPQHF. The CDR3 nucleotides are TGTGCCAGCAGCGTCGGACAGGCGGCGGGGGGAAGCAATCAGCCCCAGCATTTT. The rearrangement links TRBV5-6 to TRBJ1-5; 7 nucleotides match TRBD1. CDR1 and CDR2 from the germline V gene are SGHDT and YYEEEE. The V gene end was trimmed by 4 bases and the J gene end by 1 base; junction bases not matched to a gene: 14. The CDR3 length is 18 residues.